This is a list of T cell receptor beta chains from one sample in a study of Tregs in tolerant kidney transplant recipients. Data came from immunoSEQ multiplex PCR; TCRdb stores just in-frame clones and leaves some out. The sample lists about 61,000 clones, 80% to 90% seen once, with roughly 2% in the top ten. Sequenced here: Tregs from blood, sampled before the transplant. The receptors were gathered from a human donor who received a combined kidney and bone marrow transplant. CDR3s include the opening cysteine and the closing phenylalanine or tryptophan. D genes are given only for firm matches. Rows may omit the clone size; those that give it use once, few, many or a size class.

j_call v_call clone_size d_call cdr3_aa cdr3_nt
TRBJ2-3 TRBV5-1 once - CASSPGTYTDTQYF TGCGCCAGCAGCCCGGGGACTTACACAGATACGCAGTATTTT
TRBJ2-1 TRBV10-1 - - CASSDPGRRNNEQFF TGCGCCAGCAGCGACCCGGGACGAAGAAACAATGAGCAGTTCTTC
TRBJ2-1 TRBV5-1 - - CASLEGASSSYNEQFF TGCGCCAGCTTGGAGGGGGCGTCAAGCTCCTACAATGAGCAGTTCTTC
TRBJ2-7 TRBV6-6 - TRBD2 CASSLSGRAYEQYF TGTGCCAGCAGTTTGAGCGGGAGGGCCTACGAGCAGTACTTC
TRBJ2-3 TRBV28 - - CASSLPGLSQYF TGTGCCAGCAGTTTACCCGGTCTATCGCAGTATTTT
TRBJ2-2 TRBV29-1 few - CSVGGNTGELFF TGCAGCGTTGGGGGGAACACCGGGGAGCTGTTTTTT
TRBJ2-3 TRBV5-5 - TRBD2 CASSLGRGADTQYF TGTGCCAGCAGCTTGGGTCGGGGGGCAGATACGCAGTATTTT
TRBJ1-2 TRBV28 - - CASTPTGLNNYGYTF TGTGCCAGCACTCCTACAGGACTTAATAACTATGGCTACACCTTC
TRBJ1-1 TRBV6-6 - TRBD1 CASSSPDRGSTEAFF TGTGCCAGCAGTTCCCCGGACAGGGGATCTACTGAAGCTTTCTTT
TRBJ2-1 TRBV19 - - CASSKGTYNEQFF TGTGCCAGTTCCAAAGGAACCTACAATGAGCAGTTCTTC
TRBJ1-3 TRBV28 - - CASSPGLSGNTIYF TGTGCCAGCAGCCCGGGACTGTCCGGAAACACCATATATTTT
TRBJ2-7 TRBV7-9 - TRBD1 CASSRGQGAHEQYF TGTGCCAGCAGCCGCGGACAGGGGGCCCACGAGCAGTACTTC
TRBJ2-7 TRBV29-1 - TRBD1 CSVEGFTGQGAFEAAYEQYF TGCAGCGTTGAAGGGTTTACGGGACAGGGGGCGTTTGAGGCAGCCTACGAGCAGTACTTC
TRBJ2-1 TRBV7-8 - TRBD1 CASSDRGYEQFF TGTGCCAGCAGTGACAGGGGCTATGAGCAGTTCTTC
TRBJ1-2 TRBV30 - - CAWSGGGNYGYTF TGTGCCTGGAGTGGGGGCGGTAACTATGGCTACACCTTC
TRBJ1-1 TRBV18 - - CASSPYKTENTEAFF TGTGCCAGCTCACCATATAAGACAGAGAACACTGAAGCTTTCTTT
TRBJ2-1 TRBV5-4 - - CASSWQTPANEQFF TGTGCCAGCAGCTGGCAAACCCCAGCAAATGAGCAGTTCTTC
TRBJ2-5 TRBV11-2 - - CASSFGGLGETQYF TGTGCCAGCAGCTTTGGGGGCTTGGGAGAGACCCAGTACTTC
TRBJ2-7 TRBV2 - - CASSDFYEQYF TGTGCCAGCAGTGATTTCTACGAGCAGTACTTC
TRBJ1-2 TRBV19 - TRBD1 CATLRTGRTGYTF TGTGCCACCCTCAGGACAGGGCGGACTGGCTACACCTTC
TRBJ2-3 TRBV11-3 - TRBD2 CASSSLGASGDTQYF TGTGCCAGCAGCTCCTTAGGTGCTAGCGGTGATACGCAGTATTTT
TRBJ2-7 TRBV5-1 - TRBD2 CASSSAGTTGEQYF TGCGCCAGCAGCTCCGCCGGGACTACCGGCGAGCAGTACTTC
TRBJ1-2 TRBV6-5 - TRBD1 CATSQGTGYTF TGTGCCACTTCACAGGGGACCGGCTACACCTTC
TRBJ1-5 TRBV6-5 once - CASSYRGDQPQHF TGTGCCAGCAGTTACAGGGGGGATCAACCCCAGCATTTT
TRBJ1-1 TRBV6-5 - TRBD1 CASSATDRVSAFF TGTGCCAGCAGTGCGACGGACAGGGTATCGGCTTTCTTT
TRBJ1-2 TRBV19 - TRBD1 CASTRWGTDPNYGYTF TGTGCCAGTACCCGATGGGGGACAGATCCTAACTATGGCTACACCTTC
TRBJ2-1 TRBV2 medium-sized - CASKGGLKSEQFF TGTGCCAGCAAGGGGGGGCTGAAAAGTGAGCAGTTCTTC
TRBJ1-2 TRBV5-1 - - CASSSAGQIYGYTF TGCGCCAGCAGCTCGGCCGGACAGATCTATGGCTACACCTTC
TRBJ2-1 TRBV11-2 - TRBD1 CASHRQGATEQFF TGTGCCAGCCACCGACAGGGAGCCACTGAGCAGTTCTTC
TRBJ2-2 TRBV27 once TRBD2 CASSLWLAGGLNTGELFF TGTGCCAGCAGTTTATGGCTAGCGGGAGGCCTCAACACCGGGGAGCTGTTTTTT
TRBJ2-5 TRBV18 - - CASYQQSQETQYF TGTGCCAGCTACCAACAGTCTCAAGAGACCCAGTACTTC
TRBJ1-1 TRBV18 - - CASSGGASGTEAFF TGTGCCAGCTCGGGGGGCGCATCGGGCACTGAAGCTTTCTTT
TRBJ1-2 TRBV19 few - CASSTGRDYGYTF TGTGCCAGTAGTACGGGACGGGACTATGGCTACACCTTC
TRBJ2-5 TRBV2 - TRBD2 CASSSGGAYETQYF TGTGCCAGCAGTAGCGGGGGGGCCTATGAGACCCAGTACTTC
TRBJ1-2 TRBV5-1 - TRBD1 CASSLGAQGALGYTF TGCGCCAGCAGCTTGGGGGCACAGGGGGCGCTTGGCTACACCTTC
TRBJ2-7 TRBV25-1 - - CASSDRFFDEQYF TGTGCCAGCAGTGATAGGTTTTTTGACGAGCAGTACTTC
TRBJ1-2 TRBV15 - - CATSRTGTSYGYTF TGTGCCACCAGCAGAACCGGGACAAGTTATGGCTACACCTTC
TRBJ2-1 TRBV9 - - CASRSRDRNEQFF TGTGCCAGCAGAAGCCGGGACCGGAATGAGCAGTTCTTC